This T cell receptor (beta chain) comes out of a study of T-cell memory formation after mild COVID-19. TCRdb reanalysed the 5' RACE reads using MiXCR and keeps one entry per CDR3 protein. The sample lists a few hundred thousand distinct CDR3 sequences, approximately 10% seen once, with 20% to 25% in the top ten. Overall study results and limits: Second-wave clones with a day 37 peak had unconfirmed SARS-CoV-2 specificity.

This clonotype has at least ten counts. Its antigen is still unknown. Germline V CDR1 and CDR2: SGHAT, FQNNGV. The CDR3 has 14 amino acids. With 1 base removed from V and 4 bases from J, the gap between germline ends came to 9 bases. This chain connects TRBV11-2 to TRBJ2-3; D is unresolved. The clonotype originates from a man between 18 and 35 years old who had mild COVID-19 (a few samples of this study predate the infection). Cell type and time point are not known. The sample was PBMCs or a T cell subset sorted from them (not recorded which). The CDR3 region has the DNA TGTGCCAGCAGCTTAGTTGCCGCGGCAGATACGCAGTATTTT. It is translated as CASSLVAAADTQYF.